The 18 T cell receptor beta chains in this list originate from one sample, sequenced in a study of T cells in Graves' hyperthyroidism and ophthalmopathy. Template material for amplifying TCR beta CDR3 regions consisted of RNA transcripts. HTBI primers drove first-round RT-PCR of the TCR CDR3. One entry per CDR3 protein, called by TCRdb with MiXCR from the multiplex PCR reads. In the table there are about 740,000 distinct CDR3 sequences, 14% of which are singletons. The sequenced sample was blood. The receptors stem from a woman aged 18-29 years with Graves' hyperthyroidism.

This clonotype came up many times. This chain uses TRBV7-8 with TRBJ2-1; tentative D call: TRBD2 (7 bases). Germline assignment: CDR1 SGHVS and CDR2 FQNEAQ. Trimming removed 2 bases at V and 0 bases at J, with 14 bases between. The CDR3 is 17 residues long. The CDR3 sequence: CASSLRGGRLSYNEQFF. The CDR3 DNA reads TGTGCCAGCAGCTTAAGGGGGGGGAGGCTCTCCTACAATGAGCAGTTCTTC.

The sample holds many counts of this clonotype. The rearrangement joins TRBV5-1 to TRBJ1-1; unclear D gene. This CDR3 is 15 amino acids long. The V end was cut by 0 bases, the J end by 0 bases, with 9 bases between. Germline V gene lookup returns CDR1 SGHRS and CDR2 YFSETQ. The CDR3 sequence is CASSLDRTMNTEAFF. The CDR3 region has the DNA TGCGCCAGCAGCTTGGACAGAACGATGAACACTGAAGCTTTCTTT.

This clonotype showed up many times. This sequence joins TRBV29-1 and TRBJ1-2; D is unresolved. V lost 3 bases to trimming and J lost 8 bases, with 10 bases between them. Germline V gives CDR1 SQVTM, CDR2 ANQGSEA. The CDR3 contains 11 residues. CDR3 DNA sequence: TGCAGCGTTGAGAGCCACCGGGGCTACACCTTC. Its translation is CSVESHRGYTF.

This clonotype was counted at least ten times. The rearrangement uses TRBV9 and TRBJ1-1; 7 bases are shared with TRBD1. The CDR3 is 17 residues long. CDR1 SGDLS and CDR2 YYNGEE come from the germline V gene. J lost 4 bases, V lost 3 bases, and 15 bases had no gene match. In nucleotides, the CDR3 is TGTGCCAGCAGCGCAGAGTCCCGTCGGGACAGCGGCACTGAAGCTTTCTTT. This translates into CASSAESRRDSGTEAFF.

J is TRBJ2-3 and V is TRBV5-1, with a tentative D call TRBD2 (6 bases). The V gene's germline CDR1 is SGHRS and CDR2 YFSETQ. CDR3 length: 15 amino acids. Trimming removed 4 bases from V and 2 bases from J, with 14 bases in between. In DNA form, the CDR3 reads TGCGCCAGCAGCGATGGCTGGACTACCACAGATACGCAGTATTTT. Amino acid sequence: CASSDGWTTTDTQYF.

This clonotype was seen a handful of times. The chain is built from TRBV7-9 and TRBJ2-1; TRBD1 matches at 9 bases. CDR3 length: 15 amino acids. Unmatched junction bases numbered 6, after V lost 0 bases and J lost 9 bases. CDR1 is SEHNR and CDR2 is FQNEAQ in the germline V gene (reference sequence). CDR3 loop: CASSLAGTGRAEQFF. As DNA, the CDR3 is TGTGCCAGCAGCTTAGCAGGGACAGGGAGAGCTGAGCAGTTCTTC.

The V call is TRBV19, the J call TRBJ2-7; 7 bases are shared with TRBD1. CDR1 and CDR2 from the germline V gene are LNHDA and SQIVND (reference sequence). The V and J ends lost 3 bases and 3 bases, in that order; junction bases with no gene match: 11. The CDR3 consists of 16 residues. In DNA form, the CDR3 reads TGTGCCAGTAGTATGGCCCCCCCGACAGGGTACTACGAGCAGTACTTC. It translates to CASSMAPPTGYYEQYF.

Ten or more counts support this clonotype. V is TRBV20-1 and J is TRBJ2-1, with D unclear. V was clipped by 0 bases and J by 4 bases, with 13 bases between them. The CDR3 extends over 15 amino acids. Germline assignment: CDR1 DFQATT and CDR2 SNEGSKA (reference sequence). The CDR3 DNA follows: TGCAGTGCTAGAGATCCGGCTTTAGGTTACAATGAGCAGTTCTTC. The encoded protein is CSARDPALGYNEQFF.

This clonotype occurred many times. The chain employs TRBV2 and TRBJ2-1, with 7 bases aligning to TRBD1. After removal of 7 bases from V and 4 bases from J, the junction contained 7 bases not matched to a gene. Germline CDR1 reads SNHLY; CDR2 reads FYNNEI. This CDR3 region has 14 residues. CDR3 nucleotides: TGTGCCAGCATACGACAGGGAGTATACAATGAGCAGTTCTTC. Amino acids: CASIRQGVYNEQFF.

This clonotype was recorded at least ten times. J is TRBJ2-1 and V is TRBV7-2; D is ambiguous. V lost 1 base and J 0 bases, leaving 7 bases between the germline ends. The CDR3 is made up of 15 amino acids. The germline gives CDR1 SGHTA, CDR2 FQGNSA. CDR3 bases: TGTGCCAGCAGCTTAGATCTGGGCTCCTACAATGAGCAGTTCTTC. This translates into CASSLDLGSYNEQFF.

This clonotype appeared many times. The chain recombines TRBV12-3 or TRBV12-4 with TRBJ2-4, with D hard to call. The CDR3 has 13 amino acids. The V end lost 8 bases, the J end lost 9 bases, and 17 bases lay between the germline ends. For the CDR3, the DNA is TGTGCCAGCGGGTCAACCCCATGGGGCATTCAGTACTTC. Its protein product is CASGSTPWGIQYF.

The chain links TRBV2 to TRBJ1-2; no clear D gene. CDR3 length: 14 amino acids. V lost 6 bases to trimming and J lost 0 bases, with 11 bases between them. Looked up from germline, CDR1 is SNHLY and CDR2 is FYNNEI. CDR3 sequence reads: CASRPRNTNYGYTF. For the CDR3, the DNA is TGTGCCAGCAGACCGCGGAATACTAACTATGGCTACACCTTC.

This clonotype was seen at least ten times. The rearrangement joins TRBV18 to TRBJ2-7; 10 bases agree with TRBD1. The ends lost 0 bases at V and 2 bases at J; junction bases unmatched: 1. The CDR3 length is 15 residues. Per the germline V gene, CDR1 is KGHSH and CDR2 is LQKENI. CDR3 loop: CASSPPGTGAYEQYF. In DNA, the CDR3 is TGTGCCAGCTCACCACCTGGGACAGGGGCCTACGAGCAGTACTTC.

This clonotype turned up a few times. J is TRBJ1-1 and V is TRBV10-3; D not certain. The V end lost 6 bases, the J end lost 0 bases, and 8 bases lay between the germline ends. Germline loops: CDR1 ENHRY, CDR2 SYGVKD. The CDR3 has 13 amino acids. CDR3 in DNA: TGTGCCATCAGATCCGATTTGAACACTGAAGCTTTCTTT. Translated, it gives CAIRSDLNTEAFF.

This clonotype has ten or more counts. This sequence joins TRBV29-1 and TRBJ2-5; 8 nucleotides align to TRBD2. CDR1 SQVTM and CDR2 ANQGSEA come from the germline V gene. CDR3 length: 12 amino acids. V lost 7 bases to trimming and J lost 9 bases; unmatched junction nucleotides: 10. CDR3 bases: TGCAGCGCCGGGACTAGTACGGGGTCCCAGTACTTC. Translating it yields CSAGTSTGSQYF.

This clonotype was observed many times. This chain joins TRBV2 and TRBJ2-1, with TRBD1 identical over 8 bases. Unmatched junction bases numbered 9, after V lost 5 bases and J lost 0 bases. There are 17 residues in the CDR3. In germline, CDR1 is SNHLY, CDR2 FYNNEI. This CDR3 is CASSQRQGLSSYNEQFF. For the CDR3, the DNA is TGTGCCAGCAGTCAGAGACAGGGGCTAAGCTCCTACAATGAGCAGTTCTTC.

CDR3: CASSQDGLQGAYEQYF. In DNA form, the CDR3 reads TGCGCCAGCAGCCAAGATGGATTGCAGGGGGCCTACGAGCAGTACTTC. J is TRBJ2-7 and V is TRBV4-3, with TRBD1 matching 7 bases. CDR3 size: 16 residues. Germline loops: CDR1 LGHNA, CDR2 YSLEER. The V segment lost 0 bases and the J segment 2 bases; nucleotides outside the gene matches: 7.

Many counts were recorded for this clonotype. The V and J genes are TRBV18 and TRBJ1-4; no definite D call. This CDR3 is 15 amino acids long. V lost 0 bases, J lost 7 bases, and 12 bases lay in between. CDR1 is KGHSH and CDR2 is LQKENI in the germline V gene. CDR3 sequence (DNA): TGTGCCAGCTCACCACCGGTAGGGCTTGGTGAAAAACTGTTTTTT. Residues: CASSPPVGLGEKLFF.